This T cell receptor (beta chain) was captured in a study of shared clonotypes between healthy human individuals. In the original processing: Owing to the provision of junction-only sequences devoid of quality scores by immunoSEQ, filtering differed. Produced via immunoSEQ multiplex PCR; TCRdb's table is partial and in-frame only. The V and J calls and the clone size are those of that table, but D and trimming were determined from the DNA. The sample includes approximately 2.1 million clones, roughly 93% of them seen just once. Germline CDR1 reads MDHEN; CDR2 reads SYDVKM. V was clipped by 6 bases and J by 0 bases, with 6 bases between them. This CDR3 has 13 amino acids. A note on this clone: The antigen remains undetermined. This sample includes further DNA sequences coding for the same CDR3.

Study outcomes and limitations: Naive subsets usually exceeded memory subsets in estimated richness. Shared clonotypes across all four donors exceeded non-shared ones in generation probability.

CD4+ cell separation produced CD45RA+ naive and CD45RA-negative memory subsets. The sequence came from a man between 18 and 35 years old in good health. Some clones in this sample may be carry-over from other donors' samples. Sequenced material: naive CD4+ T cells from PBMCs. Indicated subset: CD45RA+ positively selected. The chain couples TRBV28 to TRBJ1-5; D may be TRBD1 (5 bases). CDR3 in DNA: TGTGCCAGCAGCGACAGTAGCAATCAGCCCCAGCATTTT. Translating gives CASSDSSNQPQHF.